This passage covers 21 T cell receptor beta chains from one sample sequenced in a study of identical twins. TCRdb processed the 5' RACE reads anew with MiXCR; each CDR3 protein has one entry. The table shows 1.5 million or so distinct CDR3 sequences, with 25% to 35% occurring only once. Sequenced input: cord blood. The origin of the receptors is a newborn girl in good health.

CDR3 in amino acids: CASSFLGQGAYEQYF. For the CDR3, the DNA is TGTGCCAGCAGTTTTTTAGGACAGGGGGCTTACGAGCAGTACTTC. The rearrangement joins TRBV28 to TRBJ2-7; 11 bases line up with TRBD1. There are 15 residues in the CDR3. With 3 bases clipped from V and 4 bases from J, the junction kept 5 bases outside the gene matches. Germline CDR1 and CDR2: MDHEN and SYDVKM. The variable domain in full, with the rest retrieved from reference TRBV28 and TRBJ2-7, is DVKVTQSSRYLVKRTGEKVFLECVQDMDHENMFWYRQDPGLGLRLIYFSYDVKMKEKGDIPEGYSVSREKKERFSLILESASTNQTSMYLCASSFLGQGAYEQYFGPGTRLTVT.

This clonotype was counted between two and nine times. The V call is TRBV30, the J call TRBJ1-5; D gene ambiguous. The germline V and J ends were trimmed by 1 base and 6 bases, with 13 bases remaining between them. CDR1 and CDR2 (germline): GTSNPN, SVGIG (reference sequence). The CDR3 loop spans 14 amino acids. CDR3 in amino acids: CAWSAGDLSQPQHF. The CDR3 DNA sequence: TGTGCCTGGAGTGCTGGAGATCTTAGTCAGCCCCAGCATTTT.

The chain employs TRBV14 and TRBJ2-1; D might be TRBD1 or TRBD2, each matching 6 bases. Trimming removed 1 base at V and 4 bases at J, with 11 bases between. From germline, CDR1 is SGHDN and CDR2 FVKESK. CDR3 length equals 15 residues. CDR3 nucleotides: TGTGCCAGCAGCCAAGCACGGGGGCTGTACAATGAGCAGTTCTTC. It codes for CASSQARGLYNEQFF.

Worth noting for this clonotype: This clone may be a read error of a much larger clone one base away. J is TRBJ2-4 and V is TRBV28; 12 bases map to TRBD2. The DNA end favors TRBJ2-7, so the J call may be wrong. CDR3 size: 15 residues. The germline V gene encodes CDR1 MDHEN and CDR2 SYDVKM. CDR3 region: CAGSLDLAGGYEQYF. The CDR3 region has the DNA TGTGCCGGCAGTTTAGATCTAGCGGGAGGGTACGAGCAGTACTTC.

V is TRBV28 and J is TRBJ2-7; 13 bases align to TRBD2. Germline lookup yields CDR1 MDHEN and CDR2 SYDVKM. The CDR3 runs 16 residues. Trimming removed 7 bases from V and 4 bases from J; junction bases left unmatched: 10. CDR3 amino acids: CASTPSGTSGIYEQYF. DNA for the CDR3: TGTGCCAGCACCCCGTCCGGGACTAGCGGGATATACGAGCAGTACTTC.

The V gene is TRBV3-1, the J gene TRBJ1-5; D perhaps matches TRBD1 (6 bases). The germline V gene has CDR1 LGHDT and CDR2 YNNKEL (reference sequence). Trimming took 0 bases from V and 7 from J, leaving 10 bases between them. The CDR3 sequence is 14 residues long. In nucleotides, the CDR3 is TGTGCCAGCAGCCAAGATCCAGGGGCCCAGCCCCAGCATTTT. As protein: CASSQDPGAQPQHF.

This sequence joins TRBV21-1 and TRBJ2-5; the table assigns TRBD2, which was not confirmed against the DNA. TRBV21-1 is marked as a pseudogene. The CDR3 runs 16 residues. CDR3 loop: CASSKARTSSQETQYF. CDR3 sequence (DNA): TGTGCCAGCAGCAAAGCGCGGACTAGCTCCCAAGAGACCCAGTACTTC.

V is TRBV20-1 and J is TRBJ2-1; 7 nucleotides match TRBD2. CDR3 length equals 14 residues. Germline V gives CDR1 DFQATT, CDR2 SNEGSKA (reference sequence). J lost 3 bases, V lost 3 bases, and 5 bases had no gene match. The CDR3 protein is CSASGGGVYNEQFF. In DNA form, the CDR3 reads TGCAGTGCTAGCGGCGGGGGAGTCTACAATGAGCAGTTCTTC.

The rearrangement joins TRBV20-1 to TRBJ2-1; 14 bases fit TRBD2. Trimming cost V 6 bases and J 3 bases; bases outside gene matches: 7. Germline V gives CDR1 DFQATT, CDR2 SNEGSKA (reference sequence). The CDR3 has 16 residues. The DNA of the CDR3 is TGCAGTGCAAAGAAGGGGACTAGCGGGGGCTACAATGAGCAGTTCTTC. Its translation is CSAKKGTSGGYNEQFF.

This rearrangement joins TRBV13 to TRBJ1-6; TRBD1 aligns across 8 bases. Germline trimming cut 2 bases from V and 10 bases from J; bases unmatched to any gene: 7. The CDR3 runs to 15 residues. Germline V gene sequence: CDR1 PRHDT, CDR2 FYEKMQ (reference sequence). The CDR3, as DNA: TGTGCCAGCAGCTTACGAACAGGGGGAAGGTCACCCCTCCACTTT. The encoded protein is CASSLRTGGRSPLHF.

This clonotype has more than one count but fewer than ten. The genes are TRBV7-8 and TRBJ2-5, with D hard to call. Germline V lookup: CDR1 SGHVS, CDR2 FQNEAQ. The CDR3 is made up of 13 amino acids. V lost 5 bases and J 1 base, leaving 8 bases between the germline ends. CDR3 nucleotide sequence: TGTGCCAGCAGCCGACGCCTCCAAGAGACCCAGTACTTC. This translates into CASSRRLQETQYF.

This clonotype was observed once. The chain has TRBV28 and TRBJ2-3; D possibly uses TRBD1 or TRBD2 (5 bases each). The CDR3 is 15 amino acids. V was pared by 8 bases and J by 2 bases, with 17 bases between. Germline CDR1 is MDHEN and CDR2 is SYDVKM. The CDR3 loop is CASGPEGTLTDTQYF. The CDR3 region has the DNA TGTGCCAGCGGCCCTGAGGGGACCCTCACAGATACGCAGTATTTT.

The chain employs TRBV20-1 and TRBJ2-5; D uncertain. The CDR3 is 13 amino acids. The ends were cut back, 5 bases at V and 11 bases at J, with 21 bases in the middle. Per the germline V gene, CDR1 is DFQATT and CDR2 is SNEGSKA (reference sequence). The CDR3 sequence is CSALNPVSHEQYF. CDR3 in DNA: TGCAGTGCTCTGAACCCGGTGTCTCATGAGCAGTACTTC.

This clonotype turned up a few times. The chain recombines TRBV7-2 with TRBJ2-7; weak D call: TRBD1 (6 bases). Germline values: CDR1 SGHTA, CDR2 FQGNSA. Trimming left V 6 bases short and J 5 bases short, with 17 bases between. The CDR3 is 14 amino acids. In DNA, the CDR3 is TGTGCCAGCAGACGTGCCGGGACAATGGACGAGCAGTACTTC. Translation: CASRRAGTMDEQYF. Together with reference TRBV7-2 and TRBJ2-7, the CDR3 gives the full variable domain: GAGVSQSPSNKVTEKGKDVELRCDPISGHTALYWYRQSLGQGLEFLIYFQGNSAPDKSGLPSDRFSAERTGGSVSTLTIQRTQQEDSAVYLCASRRAGTMDEQYFGPGTRLTVT.

V and J are TRBV6-5 and TRBJ1-6, with D unresolved. This CDR3 has 15 residues. V lost 0 bases to trimming and J lost 7 bases, with 10 bases between them. Germline-derived CDR1 and CDR2 are MNHEY and SVGAGI. CDR3 residues: CASSYSATVNSPLHF. CDR3 DNA sequence: TGTGCCAGCAGTTACTCGGCAACCGTCAATTCACCCCTCCACTTT.

The J gene is TRBJ1-1, the V gene TRBV6-1; D might be TRBD1 (5 bases). There are 15 residues in the CDR3. CDR1 and CDR2 from the germline V gene are MNHNS and SASEGT. V lost 2 bases and J lost 3, with 13 bases in between. Here the CDR3 reads CASSEWRQPHTEAFF. DNA of the CDR3: TGTGCCAGCAGTGAATGGCGACAGCCCCACACTGAAGCTTTCTTT.

This clonotype was found many times. This chain connects TRBV6-1 to TRBJ2-1; TRBD2 matches at 10 bases. The CDR3 has 15 residues. The V segment lost 5 bases and the J segment 3 bases; nucleotides outside the gene matches: 4. Germline CDR1 and CDR2: MNHNS and SASEGT. The CDR3 region is CASSLLAGLYNEQFF. The CDR3 DNA reads TGTGCCAGCAGTTTACTAGCGGGACTCTACAATGAGCAGTTCTTC.

The chain combines TRBV6-5 with TRBJ2-7; tentatively, D is TRBD2 (5 bases). The CDR3 has 12 residues. With 6 bases removed from V and 3 bases from J, the gap between germline ends came to 9 bases. Germline CDR1 reads MNHEY; CDR2 reads SVGAGI. CDR3 loop: CASRGEVYEQYF. The CDR3 DNA follows: TGTGCCAGCAGGGGAGAGGTCTACGAGCAGTACTTC.

The J gene is TRBJ1-3, the V gene TRBV20-1; D is unclear. V dropped 0 bases and J dropped 7 bases, with 10 bases sitting between them. Per germline, CDR1 DFQATT and CDR2 SNEGSKA (reference sequence). The CDR3 contains 13 residues. The chain's CDR3 is CSARDPFGNTIYF. CDR3 sequence (DNA): TGCAGTGCTAGAGATCCGTTTGGGAACACCATATATTTT.

The rearrangement joins TRBV28 to TRBJ2-5, with TRBD2 identical over 11 bases. The J call may be faulty, since TRBJ2-7 better matches the DNA end. Germline CDR1 is MDHEN and CDR2 is SYDVKM. The CDR3 covers 17 residues. The CDR3 bases are TGTGCCAGCAGTTTGGAGACTAGCGGGACAACGGCGGACGAGCAGTACTTC. Encoded protein: CASSLETSGTTADEQYF.

The CDR3 DNA follows: TGTGCCAGCAGGAGCGTATCCTACGAGCAGTACTTC. This encodes CASRSVSYEQYF. The chain uses TRBV6-5 and TRBJ2-7; D is undetermined. V was shortened by 6 bases and J by 1 base, with 7 bases between the two germline ends. Germline assignment: CDR1 MNHEY and CDR2 SVGAGI. The CDR3 totals 12 residues.